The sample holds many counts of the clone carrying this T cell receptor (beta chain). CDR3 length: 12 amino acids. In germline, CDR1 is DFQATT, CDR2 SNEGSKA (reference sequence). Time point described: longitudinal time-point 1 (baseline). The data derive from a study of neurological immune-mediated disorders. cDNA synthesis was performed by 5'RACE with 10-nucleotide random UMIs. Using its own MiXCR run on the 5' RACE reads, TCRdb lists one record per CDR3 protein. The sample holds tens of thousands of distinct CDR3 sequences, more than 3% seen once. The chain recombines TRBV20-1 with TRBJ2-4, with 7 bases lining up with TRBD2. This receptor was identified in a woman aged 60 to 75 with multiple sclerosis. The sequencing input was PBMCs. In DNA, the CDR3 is TGCGGTACCACGGGGGGCAAAAACATTCAGTACTTC. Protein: CGTTGGKNIQYF.